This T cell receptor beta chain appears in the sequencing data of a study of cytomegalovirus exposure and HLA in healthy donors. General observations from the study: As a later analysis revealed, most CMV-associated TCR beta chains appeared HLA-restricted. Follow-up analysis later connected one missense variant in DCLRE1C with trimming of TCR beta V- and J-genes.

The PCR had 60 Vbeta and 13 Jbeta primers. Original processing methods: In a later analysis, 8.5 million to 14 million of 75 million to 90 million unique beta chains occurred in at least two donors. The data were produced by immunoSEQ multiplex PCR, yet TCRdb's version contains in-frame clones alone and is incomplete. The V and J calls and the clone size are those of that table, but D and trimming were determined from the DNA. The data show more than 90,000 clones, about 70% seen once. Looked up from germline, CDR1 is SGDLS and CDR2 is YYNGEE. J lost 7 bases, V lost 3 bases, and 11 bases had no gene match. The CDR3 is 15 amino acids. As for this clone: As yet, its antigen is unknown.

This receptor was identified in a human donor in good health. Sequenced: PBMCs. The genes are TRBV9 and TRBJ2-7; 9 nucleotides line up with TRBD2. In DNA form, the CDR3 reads TGTGCCAGCAGCGGGGGGGGCGGGAGGGCCGAAGAGCAGTACTTC. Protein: CASSGGGGRAEEQYF. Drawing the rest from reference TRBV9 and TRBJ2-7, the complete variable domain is DSGVTQTPKHLITATGQRVTLRCSPRSGDLSVYWYQQSLDQGLQFLIQYYNGEERAKGNILERFSAQQFPDLHSELNLSSLELGDSALYFCASSGGGGRAEEQYFGPGTRLTVT.